The 26 T cell receptor beta chains in this list originate from one sample, sequenced in a study of blood T cell repertoires in COVID-19. TCRdb's table, derived via immunoSEQ multiplex PCR, lists solely in-frame clones and lacks some. The sample includes 30,000 to 45,000 clones, 81% of them seen just once. The sample was peripheral blood. The receptors derive from a man older than 75 with active or convalescent COVID-19.

The V gene is TRBV9, the J gene TRBJ2-5; 8 nucleotides match TRBD2. V was pared by 0 bases and J by 2 bases, with 3 bases of the junction left unmatched. Germline V lookup: CDR1 SGDLS, CDR2 YYNGEE. The CDR3 is 15 residues long. CDR3 in amino acids: CASSVAGGLQETQYF. For the CDR3, the DNA is TGTGCCAGCAGCGTAGCGGGAGGGCTTCAAGAGACCCAGTACTTC.

This sequence joins TRBV19 and TRBJ1-4, with 7 positions matching TRBD1. Germline assignment: CDR1 LNHDA and CDR2 SQIVND (reference sequence). V trimming: 7 bases; J trimming: 5 bases; junction bases outside the gene matches: 10. The CDR3 consists of 15 residues. The CDR3 loop reads CASTNHRGENEKLFF. The CDR3 nucleotides are TGTGCCAGTACTAACCACAGGGGAGAGAATGAAAAACTGTTTTTT.

This chain links TRBV20-1 with TRBJ2-1; 7 bases align to TRBD2. Germline CDR1 and CDR2: DFQATT and SNEGSKA (reference sequence). J was trimmed by 2 bases and V by 3 bases; bases with no gene match: 4. This CDR3 comprises 14 residues. CDR3 amino acids: CSASLGGAYNEQFF. The CDR3 DNA follows: TGCAGTGCTAGTTTGGGGGGGGCCTACAATGAGCAGTTCTTC.

The V gene is TRBV5-4, the J gene TRBJ1-1; 9 nucleotides line up with TRBD1. Germline CDR1 reads SGHNT; CDR2 reads YYREEE (reference sequence). This CDR3 region has 15 residues. V was clipped by 4 bases and J by 1 base; unmatched bases: 5. CDR3 coding DNA: TGTGCCAGCAGCGCGGGACAGGGTGGGAACACTGAAGCTTTCTTT. Amino acid sequence: CASSAGQGGNTEAFF.

This clone was observed a single time. The V gene is TRBV19, the J gene TRBJ2-6; 8 nucleotides align to TRBD1. The CDR3 has 17 amino acids. From germline, CDR1 is LNHDA and CDR2 SQIVND (reference sequence). The ends lost 4 bases at V and 1 base at J; junction bases unmatched: 6. CDR3 in amino acids: CASSTGQGVSGANVLTF. CDR3 nucleotide sequence: TGTGCCAGTAGTACCGGACAGGGAGTATCTGGGGCCAACGTCCTGACTTTC.

The chain combines TRBV11-3 with TRBJ2-5, with a possible D match to TRBD1 (6 bases). This CDR3 comprises 13 residues. Trimming took off 3 bases at V and 6 bases at J, with 11 bases between the two ends. CDR1 and CDR2 (germline): SGHNT, YENEEA. For the CDR3, the DNA is TGTGCCAGCAGCTTGGACAGCACGCAGACCCAGTACTTC. This translates into CASSLDSTQTQYF.

The CDR3 DNA reads TGTGCCTGGAGTCCCCATGGACAGGGGGTAAAGTATTTT. Its translation is CAWSPHGQGVKYF. The chain combines TRBV30 with TRBJ2-3, with 10 bases aligning to TRBD1. CDR1 and CDR2 (germline): GTSNPN, SVGIG (reference sequence). Trimming cost V 2 bases and J 13 bases; bases outside gene matches: 9. The CDR3 spans 13 residues.

The chain has TRBV29-1 and TRBJ2-7; tentatively, D is TRBD2 (6 bases). This CDR3 is 14 amino acids long. Trimming left V 4 bases short and J 5 bases short, with 18 bases between. Germline V gene data show CDR1 as SQVTM and CDR2 as ANQGSEA. The CDR3 here is CSVGGGYLVHEQYF. CDR3 coding DNA: TGCAGCGTTGGAGGAGGGTACCTAGTCCACGAGCAGTACTTC.

This rearrangement joins TRBV7-6 to TRBJ1-1; D is possibly TRBD1 (6 bases). Germline V lookup: CDR1 SGHVS, CDR2 FNYEAQ. V lost 5 bases and J lost 7, with 20 bases in between. The CDR3 sequence is 15 residues long. The CDR3: CASSPSGDGSYEAFF. For the CDR3, the DNA is TGTGCCAGCAGCCCTTCAGGGGATGGTTCCTATGAAGCTTTCTTT.

This clone was found once. The V and J genes are TRBV7-9 and TRBJ2-2; no firm D call. Trimming stripped 2 bases from V and 3 bases from J, with 4 bases between. Germline CDR1 SEHNR, CDR2 FQNEAQ (reference sequence). CDR3 length: 13 residues. CDR3 nucleotides: TGTGCCAGCAGCTTAACAGACACCGGGGAGCTGTTTTTT. It is translated as CASSLTDTGELFF. The entire variable domain, with the rest obtained from reference TRBV7-9 and TRBJ2-2, is as follows: DTGVSQNPRHKITKRGQNVTFRCDPISEHNRLYWYRQTLGQGPEFLTYFQNEAQLEKSRLLSDRFSAERPKGSFSTLEIQRTEQGDSAMYLCASSLTDTGELFFGEGSRLTVL.

The V and J genes are TRBV28 and TRBJ2-2, with a tentative D call TRBD2 (5 bases). V was clipped by 8 bases and J by 5 bases, with 18 bases between them. The germline V gene encodes CDR1 MDHEN and CDR2 SYDVKM. This CDR3 comprises 15 residues. CDR3 loop: CASFRGGPGTGELFF. The CDR3 region has the DNA TGTGCCAGCTTCCGCGGAGGCCCGGGGACCGGGGAGCTGTTTTTT. Supplemented by reference TRBV28 and TRBJ2-2, the full variable domain reads DVKVTQSSRYLVKRTGEKVFLECVQDMDHENMFWYRQDPGLGLRLIYFSYDVKMKEKGDIPEGYSVSREKKERFSLILESASTNQTSMYLCASFRGGPGTGELFFGEGSRLTVL.

V and J are TRBV19 and TRBJ1-2; no reliable D call. This CDR3 region has 12 residues. Deletions cut 3 bases from V and 2 bases from J, with 4 bases between. Germline loops: CDR1 LNHDA, CDR2 SQIVND (reference sequence). The DNA for the CDR3 is TGTGCCAGTAGTATCCTCAACTATGGCTACACCTTC. It codes for CASSILNYGYTF.

The CDR3 sequence: CASSLTSGSRGELFF. The CDR3 DNA reads TGTGCCAGTAGTCTGACTAGCGGGAGTAGGGGGGAGCTGTTTTTT. This rearrangement joins TRBV19 to TRBJ2-2, with 12 bases aligning to TRBD2. The V gene end was trimmed by 5 bases and the J gene end by 8 bases; junction bases not matched to a gene: 6. Germline CDR1 reads LNHDA; CDR2 reads SQIVND (reference sequence). This CDR3 spans 15 amino acids. Based on the CDR3 plus reference TRBV19 and TRBJ2-2, the full variable domain is DGGITQSPKYLFRKEGQNVTLSCEQNLNHDAMYWYRQDPGQGLRLIYYSQIVNDFQKGDIAEGYSVSREKKESFPLTVTSAQKNPTAFYLCASSLTSGSRGELFFGEGSRLTVL.

The chain uses TRBV28 and TRBJ1-5; 8 bases align to TRBD1. J lost 6 bases, V lost 4 bases, and 11 bases had no gene match. CDR1 is MDHEN, CDR2 SYDVKM, per germline. This CDR3 is 16 amino acids long. The CDR3 reads CASSYSGQGIGQPQHF. DNA of the CDR3: TGTGCCAGCAGTTACTCAGGACAGGGAATCGGTCAGCCCCAGCATTTT.

A single count supports this clone. The rearrangement links TRBV7-2 to TRBJ2-7, with 10 bases lining up with TRBD2. The CDR3 has 15 amino acids. After removal of 4 bases from V and 9 bases from J, the junction contained 12 bases not matched to a gene. The V gene's germline CDR1 is SGHTA and CDR2 FQGNSA. The CDR3 sequence is CASSSASGGALGQYF. CDR3 nucleotide sequence: TGTGCCAGCAGCTCTGCTAGCGGGGGAGCCCTCGGGCAGTACTTC.

About this clone itself: This same CDR3 is encoded by further DNA sequences in the sample. The chain couples TRBV7-9 to TRBJ1-1, with TRBD1 matching 10 bases. There are 14 residues in the CDR3. CDR1 is SEHNR, CDR2 FQNEAQ, per germline (reference sequence). V was pared by 3 bases and J by 3 bases, with 1 base of the junction left unmatched. The CDR3 DNA sequence: TGTGCCAGCAGCTTGGGACAGGGGTACACTGAAGCTTTCTTT. Amino acids: CASSLGQGYTEAFF. Full variable domain (rest looked up from reference TRBV7-9 and TRBJ1-1): DTGVSQNPRHKITKRGQNVTFRCDPISEHNRLYWYRQTLGQGPEFLTYFQNEAQLEKSRLLSDRFSAERPKGSFSTLEIQRTEQGDSAMYLCASSLGQGYTEAFFGQGTRLTVV.

This clone was observed once. The rearrangement uses TRBV6-1 and TRBJ2-7, with a weak D call TRBD2 (6 bases). The CDR3 sequence is 18 residues long. V was cut by 3 bases and J by 0 bases, with 21 bases left in between. In germline, CDR1 is MNHNS, CDR2 SASEGT. CDR3 nucleotide sequence: TGTGCCAGCAGTGAGATTTTCTGGGTCGGGAGTGGCTCCTACGAGCAGTACTTC. This encodes CASSEIFWVGSGSYEQYF.

CDR3 in amino acids: CASSPTGLAYEQYF. The CDR3 DNA is TGTGCCAGCTCACCGACAGGATTAGCCTACGAGCAGTACTTC. The V gene is TRBV18, the J gene TRBJ2-7; D possibly corresponds to TRBD1 (6 bases). The CDR3 sequence is 14 residues long. Germline lookup yields CDR1 KGHSH and CDR2 LQKENI. Trimming cost V 3 bases and J 2 bases, with 11 bases left between them.

This clone was found a few times. The rearrangement uses TRBV6-4 and TRBJ2-1, with TRBD2 matching 8 bases. V shed 6 bases and J 5 bases; nucleotides not matched to a gene: 9. This CDR3 has 15 amino acids. CDR1 and CDR2 (germline): MRHNA, SNTAGT. Here the CDR3 reads CASSVNSGENNEQFF. The CDR3 nucleotides are TGTGCCAGCAGCGTTAATAGCGGGGAAAACAATGAGCAGTTCTTC.

This clone occurred once. The sample has other DNA sequences that encode this CDR3 too. The rearrangement links TRBV7-2 to TRBJ2-1; 7 nucleotides align to TRBD2. This CDR3 comprises 13 residues. In germline, CDR1 is SGHTA, CDR2 FQGNSA. V shed 5 bases and J 6 bases; nucleotides not matched to a gene: 4. CDR3 DNA sequence: TGTGCCAGCAGCCTCGGACTAGGCAATGAGCAGTTCTTC. Protein sequence: CASSLGLGNEQFF.

The CDR3 here is CASSEMASTDTQYF. The CDR3 region has the DNA TGTGCCAGCAGTGAAATGGCTTCCACAGATACGCAGTATTTT. The rearrangement uses TRBV6-1 and TRBJ2-3; D remains ambiguous. V was shortened by 2 bases and J by 2 bases, with 8 bases between the two germline ends. Germline V gene data show CDR1 as MNHNS and CDR2 as SASEGT. The CDR3 is 14 residues long.

The genes are TRBV6-6 and TRBJ2-1; 9 bases are shared with TRBD2. V lost 6 bases and J lost 3; bases outside the gene matches: 3. The germline V gene has CDR1 MNHNY and CDR2 SVGAGI (reference sequence). The CDR3 runs 14 residues. Written as DNA, the CDR3 is TGTGCCAGCAGACCGACTAGCGGCTACAATGAGCAGTTCTTC. Translation gives CASRPTSGYNEQFF.

This clone appeared a few times. The rearrangement joins TRBV5-6 to TRBJ2-2, with D tentatively TRBD2 (6 bases). Germline assignment: CDR1 SGHDT and CDR2 YYEEEE. The CDR3 totals 16 residues. Between the trimmed V and J ends, which lost 4 bases and 3 bases, there was a span of 16 bases. CDR3 loop: CASSTKEDYDTGELFF. CDR3 in DNA: TGTGCCAGCAGCACGAAGGAGGACTACGACACCGGGGAGCTGTTTTTT.

This clone was detected only once. This chain connects TRBV6-2 or TRBV6-3 to TRBJ1-2; TRBD1 matches at 7 bases. Germline CDR1 and CDR2: MNHEY and SVGEGT. The CDR3 totals 15 residues. Germline trimming cut 1 base from V and 4 bases from J; bases unmatched to any gene: 6. The CDR3 DNA sequence: TGTGCCAGCAGTTACTGGGCAGGGGGTGGCTATGGCTACACCTTC. Its translation: CASSYWAGGGYGYTF.

The chain is built from TRBV14 and TRBJ1-1, with 8 positions matching TRBD1. CDR1 SGHDN and CDR2 FVKESK come from the germline V gene. V shed 4 bases, J shed 2 bases, and the junction held 6 bases outside the gene matches. This CDR3 region has 15 residues. The CDR3 nucleotides are TGTGCCAGCAGCCCTCGACAGGGGATCAACACTGAAGCTTTCTTT. It codes for CASSPRQGINTEAFF.

The CDR3 reads CASSRGTEAFF. CDR3 coding DNA: TGTGCCAGCAGTAGGGGCACTGAAGCTTTCTTT. The chain has TRBV6-5 and TRBJ1-1, with TRBD1 as a possible D gene (5 bases). The V gene's germline CDR1 is MNHEY and CDR2 SVGAGI. The germline V and J ends were trimmed by 5 bases and 4 bases, with 5 bases remaining between them. The CDR3 length is 11 residues.